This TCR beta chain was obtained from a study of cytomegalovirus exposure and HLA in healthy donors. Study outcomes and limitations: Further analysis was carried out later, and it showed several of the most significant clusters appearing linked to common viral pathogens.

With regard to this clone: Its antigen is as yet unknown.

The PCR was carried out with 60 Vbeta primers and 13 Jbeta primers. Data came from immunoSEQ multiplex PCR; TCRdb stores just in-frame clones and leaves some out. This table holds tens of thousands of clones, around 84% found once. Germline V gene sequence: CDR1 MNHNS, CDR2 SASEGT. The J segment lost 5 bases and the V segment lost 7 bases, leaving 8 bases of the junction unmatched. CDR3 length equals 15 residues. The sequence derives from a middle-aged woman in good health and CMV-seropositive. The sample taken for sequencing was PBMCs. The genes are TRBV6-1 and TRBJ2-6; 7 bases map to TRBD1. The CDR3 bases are TGTGCCAGCACCCGGGACAGCCCACGGGCCAACGTCCTGACTTTC. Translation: CASTRDSPRANVLTF.